This section outlines one T cell receptor (beta chain) sequence together with its context. The antigen remains undetermined. The sample originates from a study of beta chain features in type 1 diabetes. Study summary: Similarity in age, gender and cell yields was seen between patients and healthy donors. Findings and caveats of the study: Type 1 diabetes patients showed a moderate but significant shortening of TCRB CDR3s in all four CD4+ subsets.

Trimming pared 4 bases from V and 0 bases from J, leaving 12 bases between. The CDR3 runs 14 residues. The germline V gene encodes CDR1 SQVTM and CDR2 ANQGSEA. All of the isolated RNA was reverse transcribed, so expressed TCRB transcripts were sequenced. Naive, central memory and regulatory T cell samples came to a mean of roughly 4 million reads. The method was immunoSEQ multiplex PCR; TCRdb's version includes in-frame clones alone and lacks a portion of them. The data contain about 240,000 clones, roughly 13% of them seen just once; the ten biggest clones take up 0.015% to 0.02%. The rearrangement uses TRBV29-1 and TRBJ2-5; tentative D call: TRBD1 (5 bases). The receptor was derived from a man under 40 with type 1 diabetes. Material: naive CD4+ T cells from blood. The CDR3 reads CSVADTAYQETQYF. The CDR3 DNA reads TGCAGCGTTGCGGACACCGCGTACCAAGAGACCCAGTACTTC.